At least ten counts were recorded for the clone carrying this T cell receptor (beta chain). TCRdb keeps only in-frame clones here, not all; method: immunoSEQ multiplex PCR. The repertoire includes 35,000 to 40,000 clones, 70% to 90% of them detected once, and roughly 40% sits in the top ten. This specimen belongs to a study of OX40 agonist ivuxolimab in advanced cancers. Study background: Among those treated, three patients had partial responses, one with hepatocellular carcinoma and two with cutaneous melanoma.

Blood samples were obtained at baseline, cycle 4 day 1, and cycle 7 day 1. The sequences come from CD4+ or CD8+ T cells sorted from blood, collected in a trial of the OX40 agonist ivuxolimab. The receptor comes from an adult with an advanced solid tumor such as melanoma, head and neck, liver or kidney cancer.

In nucleotides, the CDR3 is TGTGCCAGCAGTTCCCGGACTAGCGGAACCTACAATGAGCAGTTCTTC. It translates to CASSSRTSGTYNEQFF. This chain uses TRBV27 with TRBJ2-1; 10 nucleotides match TRBD2. This CDR3 region has 16 residues. Germline CDR1 MNHEY, CDR2 SMNVEV (reference sequence). V shed 4 bases, J shed 2 bases, and the junction held 5 bases outside the gene matches.